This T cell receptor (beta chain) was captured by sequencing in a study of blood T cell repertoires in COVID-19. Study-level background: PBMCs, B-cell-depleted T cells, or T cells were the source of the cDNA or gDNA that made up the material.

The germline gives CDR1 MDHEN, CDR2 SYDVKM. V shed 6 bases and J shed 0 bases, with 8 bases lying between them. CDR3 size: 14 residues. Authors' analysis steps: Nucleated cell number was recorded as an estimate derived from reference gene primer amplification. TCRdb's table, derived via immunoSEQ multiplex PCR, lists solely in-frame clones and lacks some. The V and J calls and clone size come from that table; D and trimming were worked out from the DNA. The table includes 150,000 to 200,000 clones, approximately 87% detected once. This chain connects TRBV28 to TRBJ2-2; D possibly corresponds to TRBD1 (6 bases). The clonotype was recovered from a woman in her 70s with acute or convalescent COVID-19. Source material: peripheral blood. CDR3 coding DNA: TGTGCCAGCAGCGGGACACCGAACACCGGGGAGCTGTTTTTT. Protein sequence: CASSGTPNTGELFF.